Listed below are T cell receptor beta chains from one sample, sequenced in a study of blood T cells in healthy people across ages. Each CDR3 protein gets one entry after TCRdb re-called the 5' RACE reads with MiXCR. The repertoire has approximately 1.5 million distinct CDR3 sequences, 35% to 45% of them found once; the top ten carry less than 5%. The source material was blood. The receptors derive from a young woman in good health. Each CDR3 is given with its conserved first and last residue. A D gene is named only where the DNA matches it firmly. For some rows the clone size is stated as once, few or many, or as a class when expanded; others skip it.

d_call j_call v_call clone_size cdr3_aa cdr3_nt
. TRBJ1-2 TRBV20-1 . CSAGVENYGYTF TGCAGTGCTGGGGTAGAGAACTATGGCTACACCTTC
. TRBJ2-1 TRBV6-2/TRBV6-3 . CASVPGVPDNEQFF TGTGCCAGCGTCCCTGGGGTTCCAGACAATGAGCAGTTCTTC
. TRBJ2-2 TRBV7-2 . CASSPRAANAGELFF TGTGCCAGCAGCCCCCGGGCGGCGAACGCCGGGGAGCTGTTTTTT
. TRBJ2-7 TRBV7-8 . CASSPLTGHYEQYF TGTGCCAGCAGCCCCTTGACAGGCCACTACGAGCAGTACTTC
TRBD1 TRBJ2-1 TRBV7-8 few CASSLSGTGDGEQFF TGTGCCAGCAGCTTATCAGGGACAGGGGACGGTGAGCAGTTCTTC
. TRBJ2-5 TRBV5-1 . CASSKGRAAQETQYF TGCGCCAGCAGCAAGGGACGAGCGGCTCAAGAGACCCAGTACTTC
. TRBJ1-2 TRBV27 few CASSYALNYGYTF TGTGCCAGCAGTTACGCGCTTAACTATGGCTACACCTTC
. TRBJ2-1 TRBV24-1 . CATSDHSGAGLVYNEQFF TGTGCCACCAGTGACCATAGCGGAGCGGGTCTGGTGTACAATGAGCAGTTCTTC
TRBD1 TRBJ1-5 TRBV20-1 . CSARAGTGGQPQHF TGCAGTGCTAGAGCCGGGACAGGGGGTCAGCCCCAGCATTTT
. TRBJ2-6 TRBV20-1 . CSARGASSGANVLTF TGCAGTGCTAGAGGGGCCAGCTCTGGGGCCAACGTCCTGACTTTC
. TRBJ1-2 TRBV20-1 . CSASGGRLPSYGYTF TGCAGTGCTAGTGGGGGGCGACTCCCTAGCTATGGCTACACCTTC
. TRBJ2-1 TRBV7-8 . CASSKLAGSYNEQFF TGTGCCAGCAGCAAACTAGCAGGCTCCTACAATGAGCAGTTCTTC
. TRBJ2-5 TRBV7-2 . CASSLGSSQETQYF TGTGCCAGCAGCTTAGGGTCCTCTCAAGAGACCCAGTACTTC
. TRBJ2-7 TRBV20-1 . CSASPRQGLSYEQYF TGCAGTGCTAGTCCGAGACAGGGACTCTCCTACGAGCAGTACTTC
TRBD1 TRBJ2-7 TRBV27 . CASSATGYPYEQYF TGTGCCAGCAGTGCGACAGGGTACCCCTACGAGCAGTACTTC
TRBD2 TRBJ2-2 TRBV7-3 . CASSPRTSRTGELFF TGTGCCAGCAGCCCACGGACTAGCAGGACCGGGGAGCTGTTTTTT
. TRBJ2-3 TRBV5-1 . CASSLEGGADAQYF TGCGCCAGCAGCTTGGAAGGCGGGGCAGATGCGCAGTATTTT
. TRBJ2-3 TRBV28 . CASRNTGSLTDTQYF TGTGCCAGCAGGAATACAGGGTCCCTCACAGATACGCAGTATTTT
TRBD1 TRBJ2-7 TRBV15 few CATSQGVRPYEQYF TGTGCCACCAGCCAGGGGGTCAGACCCTACGAGCAGTACTTC
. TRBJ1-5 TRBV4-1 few CASSWGEGRVDQPQHF TGCGCCAGCAGTTGGGGAGAGGGCAGGGTCGATCAGCCCCAGCATTTT
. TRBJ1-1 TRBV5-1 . CASSNLGNTEAFF TGCGCCAGCAGCAACCTGGGGAACACTGAAGCTTTCTTT
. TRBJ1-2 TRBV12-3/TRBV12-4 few CASSLWGSRNYGYTF TGTGCCAGCAGTTTATGGGGGTCCCGTAACTATGGCTACACCTTC
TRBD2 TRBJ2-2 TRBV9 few CASSVSGLAPTGELFF TGTGCCAGCAGCGTTTCGGGACTAGCGCCCACCGGGGAGCTGTTTTTT
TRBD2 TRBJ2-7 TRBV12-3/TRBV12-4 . CASSLSGTSGAYNEQYF TGTGCCAGCAGTTTATCAGGGACTAGCGGGGCCTACAATGAGCAGTACTTC
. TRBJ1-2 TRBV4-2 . CASSQDSSFDGYTF TGTGCCAGCAGCCAAGATAGCAGTTTCGATGGCTACACCTTC
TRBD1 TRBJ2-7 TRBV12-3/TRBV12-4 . CASSLGDRACEQYF TGTGCCAGCAGTTTAGGGGACAGGGCCTGCGAGCAGTACTTC
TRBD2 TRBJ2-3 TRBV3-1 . CASSQAGGQGTQYF TGTGCCAGCAGCCAGGCGGGGGGGCAGGGTACGCAGTATTTT
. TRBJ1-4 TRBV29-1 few CSAGRDNEKLFF TGCAGCGCTGGACGGGATAATGAAAAACTGTTTTTT
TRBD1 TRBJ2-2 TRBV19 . CASSLGQTNAGELFF TGTGCCAGTAGTCTGGGACAGACGAACGCCGGGGAGCTGTTTTTT
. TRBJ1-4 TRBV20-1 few CSARPNEKLFF TGCAGTGCTAGACCCAATGAAAAACTGTTTTTT
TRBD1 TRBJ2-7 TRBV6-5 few CASRTGSKTYEQYF TGTGCCAGCAGGACAGGGTCAAAAACCTACGAGCAGTACTTC
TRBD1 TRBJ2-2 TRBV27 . CASSSPLTGTGTGELFF TGTGCCAGCAGTTCCCCCTTGACAGGGACAGGCACCGGGGAGCTGTTTTTT
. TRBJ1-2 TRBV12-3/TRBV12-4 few CASSFAKDGYTF TGTGCCAGCAGTTTCGCCAAGGATGGCTACACCTTC
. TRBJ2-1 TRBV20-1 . CSAGVRGSVYNEQFF TGCAGTGCTGGAGTAAGGGGCTCTGTTTACAATGAGCAGTTCTTC
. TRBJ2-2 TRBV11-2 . CASSLSVAGELFF TGTGCCAGCAGCTTAAGTGTCGCCGGGGAGCTGTTTTTT
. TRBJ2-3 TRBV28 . CASSLSSGATDTQYF TGTGCCAGCAGTTTATCGTCAGGGGCCACAGATACGCAGTATTTT
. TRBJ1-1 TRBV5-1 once CASSSDRFKNTEAFF TGCGCCAGCAGCTCGGACCGGTTTAAGAACACTGAAGCTTTCTTT
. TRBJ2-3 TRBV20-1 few CSARDGALSLRAQYF TGCAGTGCTAGAGATGGGGCTTTAAGCTTACGGGCGCAGTATTTT